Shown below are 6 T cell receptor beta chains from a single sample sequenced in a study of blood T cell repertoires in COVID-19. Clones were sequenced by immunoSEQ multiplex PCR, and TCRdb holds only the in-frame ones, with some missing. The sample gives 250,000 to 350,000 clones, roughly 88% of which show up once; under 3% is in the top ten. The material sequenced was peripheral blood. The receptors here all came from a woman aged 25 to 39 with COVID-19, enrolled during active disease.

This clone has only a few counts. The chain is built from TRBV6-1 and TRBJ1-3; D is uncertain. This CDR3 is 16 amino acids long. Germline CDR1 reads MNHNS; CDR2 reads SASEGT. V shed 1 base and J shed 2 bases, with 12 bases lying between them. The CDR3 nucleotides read TGTGCCAGCAGTGAAGGGGCCAGGCATGCTGGAAACACCATATATTTT. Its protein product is CASSEGARHAGNTIYF.

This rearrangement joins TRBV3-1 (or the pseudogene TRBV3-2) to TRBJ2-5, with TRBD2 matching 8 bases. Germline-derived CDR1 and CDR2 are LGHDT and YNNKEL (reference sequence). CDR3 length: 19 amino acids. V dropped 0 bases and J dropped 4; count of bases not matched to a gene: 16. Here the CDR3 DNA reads TGTGCCAGCAGCCAAGAAGGATTCCGGGAGGGCCGATTTGGAGAGACCCAGTACTTC. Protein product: CASSQEGFREGRFGETQYF.

The CDR3 loop reads CASSLSQPQHF. The CDR3, as DNA: TGTGCCAGCAGTTTGAGCCAGCCCCAGCATTTT. The rearrangement joins TRBV28 to TRBJ1-5; no firm D call. Trimming shortened V by 3 bases and J by 7 bases, and 4 bases separated the two germline ends. Germline assignment: CDR1 MDHEN and CDR2 SYDVKM. CDR3 length: 11 amino acids. The full variable domain, rest sourced from reference TRBV28 and TRBJ1-5, is DVKVTQSSRYLVKRTGEKVFLECVQDMDHENMFWYRQDPGLGLRLIYFSYDVKMKEKGDIPEGYSVSREKKERFSLILESASTNQTSMYLCASSLSQPQHFGDGTRLSIL.

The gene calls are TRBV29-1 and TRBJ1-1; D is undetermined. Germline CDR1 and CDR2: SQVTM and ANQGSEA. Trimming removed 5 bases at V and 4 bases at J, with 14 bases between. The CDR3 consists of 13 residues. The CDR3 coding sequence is TGCAGCGTTCTCGGGTCTCGGGGCACTGAAGCTTTCTTT. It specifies CSVLGSRGTEAFF.

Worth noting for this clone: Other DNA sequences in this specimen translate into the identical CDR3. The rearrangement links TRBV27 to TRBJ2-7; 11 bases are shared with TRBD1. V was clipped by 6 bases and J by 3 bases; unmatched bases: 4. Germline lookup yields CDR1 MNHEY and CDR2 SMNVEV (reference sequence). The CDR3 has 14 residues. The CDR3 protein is CASSTGTGGYEQYF. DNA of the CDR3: TGTGCCAGCAGCACCGGGACAGGGGGCTACGAGCAGTACTTC.

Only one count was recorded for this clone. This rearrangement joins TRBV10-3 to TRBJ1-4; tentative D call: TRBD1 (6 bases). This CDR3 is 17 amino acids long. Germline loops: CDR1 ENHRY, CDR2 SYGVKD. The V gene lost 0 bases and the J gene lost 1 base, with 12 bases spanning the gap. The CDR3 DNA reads TGTGCCATCAGTGAGTCCGGCACAGGGCGAACTAATGAAAAACTGTTTTTT. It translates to CAISESGTGRTNEKLFF.